This T cell receptor (beta chain) was sequenced during a study of OX40 agonist ivuxolimab in advanced cancers. The data were produced by immunoSEQ multiplex PCR, yet TCRdb's version contains in-frame clones alone and is incomplete. This sample has roughly 82,000 clones; less than 90% occur once, and the top ten carry 0.75% to 1%. Baseline, cycle 4 day 1, and cycle 7 day 1 were the blood sampling points. The CDR3 loop spans 16 amino acids. Germline V gene lookup returns CDR1 SGDLS and CDR2 YYNGEE. Unmatched junction bases numbered 12, after V lost 3 bases and J lost 5 bases. With regard to this clone: Its antigen is undetermined.

Study conclusions and caveats: Also showing low normalized T-cell clonal expansion were some of the nonresponders.

Sequenced here: CD4+ or CD8+ T cells sorted from blood, sampled in a trial of the OX40 agonist ivuxolimab. This sequence joins TRBV9 and TRBJ2-3; 7 bases are a match to TRBD2. The TCR originated in an adult with an advanced solid tumor such as melanoma, head and neck, liver or kidney cancer. CDR3 loop: CASSALGGDRVDTQYF. The CDR3 region has the DNA TGTGCCAGCAGCGCACTTGGGGGGGACCGTGTAGATACGCAGTATTTT.